This record covers a single T cell receptor (beta chain). Germline V lookup: CDR1 SGHTA, CDR2 FQGNSA. Trimming removed 5 bases at V and 6 bases at J, with 16 bases between. CDR3 length: 14 amino acids. This sample is drawn from a study of shared clonotypes between healthy human individuals. TCRdb keeps only in-frame clones here, not all; method: immunoSEQ multiplex PCR. This table holds about 1 million clones, 70% to 80% found once. It was into CD45RA+ naive and CD45RA-negative memory subsets that the CD4+ cells were split. The TCR originated in a man aged 18 to 29 in good health. The chain couples TRBV7-2 to TRBJ1-1, with D perhaps matching TRBD1 (6 bases). The sample comprised memory CD4+ T cells sorted from blood. The subset here: CD45RA-negative fraction. CDR3 protein: CASSPGFGGSEAFF. CDR3 nucleotide sequence: TGTGCCAGCAGCCCAGGGTTCGGGGGCTCTGAAGCTTTCTTT.